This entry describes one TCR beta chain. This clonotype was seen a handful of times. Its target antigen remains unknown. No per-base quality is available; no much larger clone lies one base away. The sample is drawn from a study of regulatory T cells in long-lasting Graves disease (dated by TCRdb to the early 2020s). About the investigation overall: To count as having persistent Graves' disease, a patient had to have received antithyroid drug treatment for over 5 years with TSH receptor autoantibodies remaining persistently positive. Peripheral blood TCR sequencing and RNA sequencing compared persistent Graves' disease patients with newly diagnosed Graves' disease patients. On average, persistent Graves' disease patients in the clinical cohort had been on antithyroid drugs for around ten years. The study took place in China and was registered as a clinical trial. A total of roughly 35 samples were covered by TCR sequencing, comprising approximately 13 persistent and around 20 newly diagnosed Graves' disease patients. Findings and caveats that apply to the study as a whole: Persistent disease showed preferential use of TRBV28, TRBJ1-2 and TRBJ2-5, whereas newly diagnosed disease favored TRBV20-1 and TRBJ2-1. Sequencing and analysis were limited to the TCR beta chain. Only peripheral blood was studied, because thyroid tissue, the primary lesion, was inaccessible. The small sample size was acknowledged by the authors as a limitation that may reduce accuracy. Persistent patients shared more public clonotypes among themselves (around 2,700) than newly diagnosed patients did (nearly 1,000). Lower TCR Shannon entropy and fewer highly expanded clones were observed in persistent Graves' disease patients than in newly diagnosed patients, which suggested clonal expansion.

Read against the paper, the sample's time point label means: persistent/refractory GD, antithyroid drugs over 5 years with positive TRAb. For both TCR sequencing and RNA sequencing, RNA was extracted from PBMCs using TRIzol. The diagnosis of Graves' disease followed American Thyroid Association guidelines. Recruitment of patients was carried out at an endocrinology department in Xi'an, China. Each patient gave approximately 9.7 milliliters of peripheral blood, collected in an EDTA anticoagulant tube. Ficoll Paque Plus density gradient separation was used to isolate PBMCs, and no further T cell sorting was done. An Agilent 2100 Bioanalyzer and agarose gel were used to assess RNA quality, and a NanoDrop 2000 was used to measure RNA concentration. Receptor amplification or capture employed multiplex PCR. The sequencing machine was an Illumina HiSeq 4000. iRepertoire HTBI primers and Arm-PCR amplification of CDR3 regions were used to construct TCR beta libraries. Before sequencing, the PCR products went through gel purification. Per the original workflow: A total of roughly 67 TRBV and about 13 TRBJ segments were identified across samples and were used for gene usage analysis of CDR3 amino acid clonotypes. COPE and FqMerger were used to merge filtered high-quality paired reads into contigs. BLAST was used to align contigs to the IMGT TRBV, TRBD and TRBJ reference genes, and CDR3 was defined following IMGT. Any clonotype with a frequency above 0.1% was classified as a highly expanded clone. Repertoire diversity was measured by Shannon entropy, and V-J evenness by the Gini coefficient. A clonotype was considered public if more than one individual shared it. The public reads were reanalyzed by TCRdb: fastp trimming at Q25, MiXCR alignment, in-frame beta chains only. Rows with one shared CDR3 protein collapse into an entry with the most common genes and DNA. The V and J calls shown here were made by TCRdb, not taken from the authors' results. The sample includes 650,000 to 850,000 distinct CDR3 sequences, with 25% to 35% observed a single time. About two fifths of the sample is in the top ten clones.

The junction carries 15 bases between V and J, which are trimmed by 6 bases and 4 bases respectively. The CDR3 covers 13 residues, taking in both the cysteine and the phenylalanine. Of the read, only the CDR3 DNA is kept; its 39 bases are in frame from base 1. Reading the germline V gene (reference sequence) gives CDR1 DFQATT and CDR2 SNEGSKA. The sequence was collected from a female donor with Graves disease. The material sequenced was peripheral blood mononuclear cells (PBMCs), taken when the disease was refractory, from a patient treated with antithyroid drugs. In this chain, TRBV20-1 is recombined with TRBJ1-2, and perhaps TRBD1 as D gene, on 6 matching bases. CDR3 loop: CSAITGITYGYTF. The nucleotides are TGCAGTGCCATAACAGGGATCACCTATGGCTACACCTTC.